The sequence of this T cell receptor beta chain was determined in a study of CD8 T cells in ankylosing spondylitis. Whole-study findings and limits: Researchers reportedly found disease-linked clones significantly enriched in matched ankylosing spondylitis synovial fluid. Ankylosing spondylitis blood appeared to be characterized by a TCR beta motif of 8 or 9 highly homologous variants.

TCRdb reprocessed the 5' RACE reads with MiXCR, giving one entry per CDR3 protein. The sample holds around 440,000 distinct CDR3 sequences, 15% to 20% seen once. Germline CDR1 and CDR2: LGHNA and YSLEER. The CDR3 spans 13 residues. V was pared by 4 bases and J by 4 bases, with 10 bases between. This clonotype was counted many times. Its cognate antigen is unknown. Sample: blood, either unsorted or a sorted T cell fraction (not recorded which). This chain connects TRBV4-3 to TRBJ2-5; unclear D gene. The sequence was obtained from a male donor with ankylosing spondylitis. The CDR3 DNA follows: TGCGCCAGCAGCCCGGACCTGGGAGAGACCCAGTACTTC. Amino acids: CASSPDLGETQYF.